What follows are 7 T cell receptor beta chains derived from one specimen sequenced in a study of shared clonotypes between healthy human individuals. The repertoire was sequenced with immunoSEQ multiplex PCR; TCRdb's copy has only in-frame clones and lacks some. The top ten hold under 0.45% of the sample, which has about 2.3 million clones, about 92% seen once. The sequenced sample was naive CD4+ T cells from PBMCs. Subset noted: CD45RA+ positively selected. The receptors shown here come from a man between 18 and 29 years old in good health. Some clones in this sample may be carry-over from other donors' samples.

Notes on this clone: The same CDR3 can be traced to other DNA sequences in this sample. The chain joins TRBV28 to TRBJ2-7; 7 bases agree with TRBD1. There are 15 residues in the CDR3. J lost 3 bases, V lost 2 bases, and 7 bases had no gene match. CDR1 and CDR2 (germline): MDHEN, SYDVKM. The CDR3 coding sequence is TGTGCCAGCAGTTTACGACAGGGTGGTGTCTACGAGCAGTACTTC. This encodes CASSLRQGGVYEQYF. Supplemented by reference TRBV28 and TRBJ2-7, the full variable domain reads DVKVTQSSRYLVKRTGEKVFLECVQDMDHENMFWYRQDPGLGLRLIYFSYDVKMKEKGDIPEGYSVSREKKERFSLILESASTNQTSMYLCASSLRQGGVYEQYFGPGTRLTVT.

The rearrangement links TRBV7-9 to TRBJ1-1, with D perhaps TRBD1 (5 bases). This CDR3 contains 11 residues. V dropped 8 bases and J dropped 5 bases, with 9 bases sitting between them. The V gene's germline CDR1 is SEHNR and CDR2 FQNEAQ (reference sequence). In DNA form, the CDR3 reads TGTGCCAGCTGGGGGGGGACTGAAGCTTTCTTT. Protein: CASWGGTEAFF.

This clone was detected once. The same CDR3 can be traced to other DNA sequences in this sample. The chain couples TRBV7-9 to TRBJ2-5, with 11 bases lining up with TRBD2. The junction had 6 bases not matched to a gene; V was cut back by 1 base and J by 5 bases. The germline V gene has CDR1 SEHNR and CDR2 FQNEAQ (reference sequence). The CDR3 is made up of 16 amino acids. The CDR3 DNA reads TGTGCCAGCAGCTTAGGGCTAGCGGGAGGCGGCGAGACCCAGTACTTC. It is translated as CASSLGLAGGGETQYF.

The gene calls are TRBV25-1 and TRBJ1-4; D possibly corresponds to TRBD1 (5 bases). Germline V gene data show CDR1 as MGHDK and CDR2 as SYGVNS. The CDR3 has 14 amino acids. V was shortened by 4 bases and J by 8 bases, with 14 bases between the two germline ends. CDR3 nucleotides: TGTGCCAGCAGTGCTTCGGGACGGCTGGAAAAACTGTTTTTT. Protein product: CASSASGRLEKLFF.

The V call is TRBV6-5, the J call TRBJ2-3, with TRBD1 identical over 11 bases. CDR3 length: 15 amino acids. After removal of 5 bases from V and 4 bases from J, the junction contained 5 bases not matched to a gene. Looked up from germline, CDR1 is MNHEY and CDR2 is SVGAGI. Here the CDR3 reads CASSRGTGGADTQYF. CDR3 coding DNA: TGTGCCAGCAGTCGCGGGACAGGGGGTGCAGATACGCAGTATTTT.

The chain couples TRBV5-1 to TRBJ2-7; 8 nucleotides align to TRBD1. The ends lost 0 bases at V and 2 bases at J; junction bases unmatched: 4. The CDR3 runs to 15 residues. Germline CDR1 is SGHRS and CDR2 is YFSETQ. The CDR3 DNA sequence: TGCGCCAGCAGCTTGGGGGGACAGGAGACCTACGAGCAGTACTTC. Translated: CASSLGGQETYEQYF.

This chain uses TRBV25-1 with TRBJ1-6, with no clear D. The CDR3 is 15 amino acids. Per germline, CDR1 MGHDK and CDR2 SYGVNS. The V end was cut by 2 bases, the J end by 8 bases, with 13 bases between. The CDR3 nucleotides are TGTGCCAGCAGTGAAATCGACAAGGGTGATTCACCCCTCCACTTT. Protein product: CASSEIDKGDSPLHF.